The rows below give T cell receptor beta chains drawn from one sample of a study of CD8 T cells in ankylosing spondylitis. TCRdb reprocessed the 5' RACE reads with MiXCR, giving one entry per CDR3 protein. The top ten clones hold under 8% of a sample with 200,000 to 250,000 distinct CDR3 sequences, 20% to 30% of them seen once. Sequencing used blood, either unsorted or a sorted T cell fraction (not recorded which). The source of these receptors is a male donor with ankylosing spondylitis or in good health (not recorded which). Both conserved end residues are part of each CDR3. A D gene is named only where the DNA matches it firmly.

D,V,J,CDR3
.,TRBV27,TRBJ1-5,CASRDSPNQPQHF
.,TRBV29-1,TRBJ1-2,CSVENRRSYGYTF
TRBD2,TRBV11-2,TRBJ2-3,CASSSGLAGTQYF
.,TRBV6-5,TRBJ2-7,CASSYSTRGRADEQYF
.,TRBV7-2,TRBJ2-7,CASSTGPLYYEQYF
.,TRBV10-3,TRBJ2-5,CAIQLGSETETQYF
TRBD1,TRBV6-5,TRBJ1-1,CASSQGQGRSFF
TRBD1,TRBV20-1,TRBJ2-7,CSARDTLRDRGNEQYF
.,TRBV20-1,TRBJ2-5,CSAKKQETQYF
TRBD1,TRBV9,TRBJ2-1,CASSVDDRVSYNEQFF
.,TRBV4-1,TRBJ2-7,CASSQDRAGVGEQYF
TRBD2,TRBV29-1,TRBJ2-1,CSVETGTSNFYNEQFF
TRBD1,TRBV10-3,TRBJ1-4,CATNRGRSEKLFF
TRBD2,TRBV12-3/TRBV12-4,TRBJ2-3,CASRPGGGTDTQYF
.,TRBV6-5,TRBJ1-5,CASSYSGGAGQPQHF